The sequence of this T cell receptor (beta chain) was determined in a study of CD8+CD57+ T cells in acquired aplastic anemia. All sequencing subjects had displayed CD8+CD57+ cell expansion on flow cytometry. Profiles of TCR beta VDJ and CDR3 were generated from a genomic DNA template. MiXCR, applied by TCRdb to the reads, yields one record per CDR3 protein. This sample has about 120,000 distinct CDR3 sequences, with about 60% found just once. This CDR3 has 15 residues. After removal of 7 bases from V and 1 base from J, the junction contained 6 bases not matched to a gene. Germline CDR1 is PRHDT and CDR2 is FYEKMQ (reference sequence).

The chain employs TRBV13 and TRBJ2-2, with 7 bases identical to TRBD2. The receptor comes from a human donor with aplastic anemia. Sequencing was performed on sorted CD4+, CD8+, or CD8+CD57+ T cells (not recorded which) from PBMCs. The CDR3 bases are TGTGCCAGCAAGGAGGCTAGCGGGAACACCGGGGAGCTGTTTTTT. Protein sequence: CASKEASGNTGELFF.